Below, 9 T cell receptor beta chains from the same sample are listed, as sequenced in a study of identical twins (dated by TCRdb to 2016 to 2017). Receptor libraries were prepared by 5' RACE. These reads were obtained on an Illumina HiSeq 2000. TCRdb redid the processing of the public reads, applying fastp at Q25 and MiXCR, and retained in-frame beta chains. CDR3 protein sequences are deduplicated, and each keeps its most common genes and DNA. This sample is represented by hundreds of thousands of distinct CDR3 sequences; 21% of them were singletons. Around 4.5% of the sample is taken by the ten largest. This sample also appeared in a second study, on T cells expressing NK-cell markers.

The sequencing sample was made of PBMCs. These receptors came from a young woman in good health.

The chain links TRBV20-1 to TRBJ2-2; 7 bases map to TRBD2. Per the germline V gene, CDR1 is DFQATT and CDR2 is SNEGSKA (reference sequence). The CDR3 contains 15 residues. V gave up 0 bases and J gave up 7 bases; unmatched junction bases: 8. CDR3 bases: TGCAGTGCTAGAGATGCGGGGGTACTTGGCGGGGAGCTGTTTTTT. Encoded protein: CSARDAGVLGGELFF.

For this clonotype: At one end the junction does not follow the germline gene, possibly because of a read error. The chain employs TRBV7-9 and TRBJ2-7; D possibly uses TRBD1 or TRBD2 (5 bases each). There are 13 residues in the CDR3. Germline CDR1 SEHNR, CDR2 FQNEAQ (reference sequence). The CDR3 bases are TGTGCCAGCAGCTTAGCGCTGCAATCGGGGCTGAGCTTC. Amino acid sequence: CASSLALQSGLSF.

A few counts support this clonotype. The chain employs TRBV6-1 and TRBJ2-3; possible D gene TRBD2, 7 bases. Germline V gene sequence: CDR1 MNHNS, CDR2 SASEGT. Trimming left V 6 bases short and J 4 bases short, with 14 bases between. CDR3 length equals 14 residues. The CDR3 DNA sequence: TGTGCCAGCAGCCCGGGGGAGGGGGCAGATACGCAGTATTTT. It translates to CASSPGEGADTQYF.

The chain is built from TRBV29-1 and TRBJ2-1; TRBD2 aligns across 15 bases. V was pared by 3 bases and J by 9 bases, with 3 bases of the junction left unmatched. Germline CDR1 reads SQVTM; CDR2 reads ANQGSEA. The CDR3 is 14 amino acids. The CDR3 nucleotides are TGCAGCGTTGAGGGACTAGCGGGAGGAGGTGAGCAGTTCTTC. The encoded protein is CSVEGLAGGGEQFF.

The rearrangement joins TRBV7-2 to TRBJ1-1; D may be TRBD1 (5 bases). V lost 4 bases to trimming and J lost 4 bases, with 16 bases between them. This CDR3 is 15 amino acids long. Germline-derived CDR1 and CDR2 are SGHTA and FQGNSA. The CDR3 DNA reads TGTGCCAGCAGCTCAGCCAGGGTATTCTCCACTGAAGCTTTCTTT. This encodes CASSSARVFSTEAFF.

The chain links TRBV7-9 to TRBJ1-2; possibly TRBD1 for D (5 bases). The CDR3 covers 14 residues. The germline V and J ends were trimmed by 2 bases and 8 bases, with 15 bases remaining between them. CDR1 is SEHNR, CDR2 FQNEAQ, per germline (reference sequence). CDR3 amino acids: CASSLSDSLRGYTF. The DNA for the CDR3 is TGTGCCAGCAGCTTAAGTGACAGCTTGCGCGGCTACACCTTC.

The chain has TRBV2 and TRBJ2-1; D gene uncertain. CDR1 and CDR2 (germline): SNHLY, FYNNEI. The V end was cut by 7 bases, the J end by 5 bases, with 12 bases between. The CDR3 runs 13 residues. CDR3 DNA sequence: TGTGCCAGCACAGTAACACGGGACAATGAGCAGTTCTTC. Translation: CASTVTRDNEQFF.

The chain links TRBV12-3 or TRBV12-4 to TRBJ1-2; TRBD1 is a possible D gene (6 bases). This CDR3 has 16 amino acids. V gave up 6 bases and J gave up 6 bases, with 23 bases separating them. CDR3 in amino acids: CASSPGTHFQPDGYTF. The CDR3 nucleotides are TGTGCCAGCAGCCCCGGGACACATTTTCAGCCCGATGGCTACACCTTC.

The table lists this clonotype with many counts. V is TRBV5-6 and J is TRBJ2-4, with D possibly being TRBD1 (5 bases). CDR1 and CDR2 (germline): SGHDT, YYEEEE. V gave up 0 bases and J gave up 1 base, with 5 bases separating them. The CDR3 length is 14 residues. Written as DNA, the CDR3 is TGTGCCAGCAGCTTGGCAGGGGCCAAAAACATTCAGTACTTC. This codes for CASSLAGAKNIQYF.